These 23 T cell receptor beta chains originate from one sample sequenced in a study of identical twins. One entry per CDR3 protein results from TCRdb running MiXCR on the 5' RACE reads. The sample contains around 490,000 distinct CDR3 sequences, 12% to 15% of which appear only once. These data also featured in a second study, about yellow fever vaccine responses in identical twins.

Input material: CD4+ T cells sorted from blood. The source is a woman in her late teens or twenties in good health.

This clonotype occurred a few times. CDR3 nucleotides: TGTGCCAGCAGCCTACGGACAGGGAGAGCCGACTATGGCTACACCTTC. It codes for CASSLRTGRADYGYTF. V usage is TRBV7-2 and J usage is TRBJ1-2; the match to TRBD1 covers 8 bases. Trimming at V came to 5 bases and at J to 3 bases, leaving 11 bases not matched to a gene. Per the germline V gene, CDR1 is SGHTA and CDR2 is FQGNSA. This CDR3 has 16 amino acids.

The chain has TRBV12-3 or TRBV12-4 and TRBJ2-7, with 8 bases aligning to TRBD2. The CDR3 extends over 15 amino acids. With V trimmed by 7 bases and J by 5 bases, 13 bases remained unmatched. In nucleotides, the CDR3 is TGTGCCAGCATTATGAGCGGGAGTGGACTGGACGAGCAGTACTTC. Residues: CASIMSGSGLDEQYF.

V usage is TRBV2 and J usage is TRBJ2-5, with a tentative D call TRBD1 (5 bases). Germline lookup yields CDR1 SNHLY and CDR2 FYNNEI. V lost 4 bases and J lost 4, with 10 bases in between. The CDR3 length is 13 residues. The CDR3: CASSVGVRETQYF. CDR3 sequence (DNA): TGTGCCAGCAGTGTAGGGGTTAGAGAGACCCAGTACTTC. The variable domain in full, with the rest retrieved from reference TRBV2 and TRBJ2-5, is EPEVTQTPSHQVTQMGQEVILRCVPISNHLYFYWYRQILGQKVEFLVSFYNNEISEKSEIFDDQFSVERPDGSNFTLKIRSTKLEDSAMYFCASSVGVRETQYFGPGTRLLVL.

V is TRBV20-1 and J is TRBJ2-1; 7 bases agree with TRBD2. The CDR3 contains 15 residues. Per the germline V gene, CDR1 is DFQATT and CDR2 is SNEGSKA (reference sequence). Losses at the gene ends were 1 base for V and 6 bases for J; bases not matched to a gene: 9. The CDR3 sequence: CSARASAGELNEQFF. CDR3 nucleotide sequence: TGCAGTGCTAGAGCCTCGGCGGGGGAACTCAATGAGCAGTTCTTC.

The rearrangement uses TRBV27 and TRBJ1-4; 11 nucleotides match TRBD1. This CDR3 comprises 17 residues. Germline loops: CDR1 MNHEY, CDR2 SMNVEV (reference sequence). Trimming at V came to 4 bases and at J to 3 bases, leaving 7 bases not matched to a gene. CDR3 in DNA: TGTGCCAGCAGTTCGTGGGACAGGGGGAACCCTAATGAAAAACTGTTTTTT. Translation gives CASSSWDRGNPNEKLFF.

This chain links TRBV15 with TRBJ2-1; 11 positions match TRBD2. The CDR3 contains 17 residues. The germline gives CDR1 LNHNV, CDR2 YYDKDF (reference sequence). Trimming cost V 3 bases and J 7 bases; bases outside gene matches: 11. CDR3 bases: TGTGCCACCAGCAGCCGACAGACTAGCGGGACGGGGAATGAGCAGTTCTTC. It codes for CATSSRQTSGTGNEQFF.

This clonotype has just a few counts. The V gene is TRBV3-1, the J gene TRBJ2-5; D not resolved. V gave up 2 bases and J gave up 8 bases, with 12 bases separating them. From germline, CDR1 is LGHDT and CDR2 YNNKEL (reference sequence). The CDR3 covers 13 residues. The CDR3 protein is CASSQSQVETQYF. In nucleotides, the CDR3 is TGTGCCAGCAGCCAATCACAAGTTGAAACCCAGTACTTC.

CDR3 in DNA: TGTGCCAGCAGGCACGGGGGGGTAGATCAGCCCCAGCATTTT. Amino acid sequence: CASRHGGVDQPQHF. The chain recombines TRBV12-3 or TRBV12-4 with TRBJ1-5; TRBD1 might be the D (5 bases). V was trimmed by 6 bases and J by 5 bases, leaving 14 bases between them. This CDR3 region has 14 residues.

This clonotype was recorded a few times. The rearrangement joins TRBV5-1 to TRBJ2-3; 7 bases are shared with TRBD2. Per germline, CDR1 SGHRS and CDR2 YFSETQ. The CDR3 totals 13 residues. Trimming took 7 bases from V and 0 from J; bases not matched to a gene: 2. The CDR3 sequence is CASGLGSTDTQYF. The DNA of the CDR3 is TGCGCCAGCGGACTAGGAAGCACAGATACGCAGTATTTT.

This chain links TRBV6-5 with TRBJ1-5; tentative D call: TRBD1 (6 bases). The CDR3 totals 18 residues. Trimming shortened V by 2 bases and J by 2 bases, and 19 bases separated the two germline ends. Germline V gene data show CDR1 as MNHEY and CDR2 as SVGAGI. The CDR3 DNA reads TGTGCCAGCAGTTACCCCCTGGGGGCAGGTACCGGCAATCAGCCCCAGCATTTT. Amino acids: CASSYPLGAGTGNQPQHF.

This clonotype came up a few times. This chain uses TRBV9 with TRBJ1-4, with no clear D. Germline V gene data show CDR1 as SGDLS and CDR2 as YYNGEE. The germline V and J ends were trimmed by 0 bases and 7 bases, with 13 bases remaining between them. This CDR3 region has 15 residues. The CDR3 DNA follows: TGTGCCAGCAGCGTAGATGAGGGCTTGGTTGAAAAACTGTTTTTT. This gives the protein CASSVDEGLVEKLFF.

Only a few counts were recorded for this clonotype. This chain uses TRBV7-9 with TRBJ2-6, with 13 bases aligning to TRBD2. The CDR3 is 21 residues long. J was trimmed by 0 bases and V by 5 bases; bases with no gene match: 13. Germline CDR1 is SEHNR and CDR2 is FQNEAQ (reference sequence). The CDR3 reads CASSPKGTSGETPSGANVLTF. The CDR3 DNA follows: TGTGCCAGCAGCCCAAAAGGGACTAGCGGGGAAACCCCCTCTGGGGCCAACGTCCTGACTTTC.

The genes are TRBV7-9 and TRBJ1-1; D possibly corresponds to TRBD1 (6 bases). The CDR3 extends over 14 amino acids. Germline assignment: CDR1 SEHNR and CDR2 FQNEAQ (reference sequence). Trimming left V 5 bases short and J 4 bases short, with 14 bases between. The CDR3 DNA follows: TGTGCCAGCAGCCGTATAACAGGGTCCACTGAAGCTTTCTTT. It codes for CASSRITGSTEAFF.

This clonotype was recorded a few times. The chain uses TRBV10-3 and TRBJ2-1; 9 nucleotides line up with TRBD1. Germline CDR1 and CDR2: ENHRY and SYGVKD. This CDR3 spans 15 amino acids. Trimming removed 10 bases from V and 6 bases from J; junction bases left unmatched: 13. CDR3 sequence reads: CATSPGQGILNEQFF. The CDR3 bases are TGTGCCACGTCCCCAGGACAGGGGATTCTCAATGAGCAGTTCTTC.

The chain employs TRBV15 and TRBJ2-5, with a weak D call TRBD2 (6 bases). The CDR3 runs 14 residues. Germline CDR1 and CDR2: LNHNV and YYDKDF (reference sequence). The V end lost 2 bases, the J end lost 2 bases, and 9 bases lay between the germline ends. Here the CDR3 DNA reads TGTGCCACCAGCAGAAGGCGGGGACAAGAGACCCAGTACTTC. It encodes CATSRRRGQETQYF. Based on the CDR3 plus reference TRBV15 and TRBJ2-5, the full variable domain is DAMVIQNPRYQVTQFGKPVTLSCSQTLNHNVMYWYQQKSSQAPKLLFHYYDKDFNNEADTPDNFQSRRPNTSFCFLDIRSPGLGDTAMYLCATSRRRGQETQYFGPGTRLLVL.

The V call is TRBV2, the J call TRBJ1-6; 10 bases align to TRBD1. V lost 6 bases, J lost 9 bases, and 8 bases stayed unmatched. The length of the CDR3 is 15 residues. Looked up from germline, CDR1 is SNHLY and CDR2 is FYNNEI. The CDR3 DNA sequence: TGTGCCAGCAGAGCCACCGGACAGGGGGGTTCACCCCTCCACTTT. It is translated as CASRATGQGGSPLHF. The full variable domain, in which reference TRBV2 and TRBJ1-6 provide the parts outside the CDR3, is EPEVTQTPSHQVTQMGQEVILRCVPISNHLYFYWYRQILGQKVEFLVSFYNNEISEKSEIFDDQFSVERPDGSNFTLKIRSTKLEDSAMYFCASRATGQGGSPLHFGNGTRLTVT.

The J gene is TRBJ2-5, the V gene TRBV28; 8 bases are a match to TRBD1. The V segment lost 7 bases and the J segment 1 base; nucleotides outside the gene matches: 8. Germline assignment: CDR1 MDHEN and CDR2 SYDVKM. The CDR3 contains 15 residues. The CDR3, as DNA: TGTGCCAGCAAACCGGGACAGGCGGGCCAAGAGACCCAGTACTTC. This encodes CASKPGQAGQETQYF.

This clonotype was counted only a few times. The CDR3 nucleotides read TGCAGCGTTGAAGATGGGCTTATTAGCTCCTACAATGAGCAGTTCTTC. It specifies CSVEDGLISSYNEQFF. J is TRBJ2-1 and V is TRBV29-1; D is undetermined. V lost 0 bases and J 0 bases, leaving 12 bases between the germline ends. The CDR3 sequence is 16 residues long. Germline values: CDR1 SQVTM, CDR2 ANQGSEA.

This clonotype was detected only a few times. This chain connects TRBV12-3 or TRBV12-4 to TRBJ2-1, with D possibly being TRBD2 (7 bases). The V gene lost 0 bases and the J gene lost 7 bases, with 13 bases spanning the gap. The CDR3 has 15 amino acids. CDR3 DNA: TGTGCCAGCAGTTTAGCGTCCGGGGGGCGGAATGAGCAGTTCTTC. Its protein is CASSLASGGRNEQFF.

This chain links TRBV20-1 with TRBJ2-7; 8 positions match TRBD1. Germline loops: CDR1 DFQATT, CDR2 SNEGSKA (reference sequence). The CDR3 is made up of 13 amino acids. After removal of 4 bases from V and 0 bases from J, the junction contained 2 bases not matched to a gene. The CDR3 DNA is TGCAGTGCTACGGGACAGGCCTCCTACGAGCAGTACTTC. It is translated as CSATGQASYEQYF.

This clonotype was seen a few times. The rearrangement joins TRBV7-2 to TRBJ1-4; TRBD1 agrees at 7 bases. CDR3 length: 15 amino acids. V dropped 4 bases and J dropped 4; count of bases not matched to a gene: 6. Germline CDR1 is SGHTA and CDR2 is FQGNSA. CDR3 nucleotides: TGTGCCAGCAGCTCTTCAGGGGGGAATAATGAAAAACTGTTTTTT. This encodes CASSSSGGNNEKLFF. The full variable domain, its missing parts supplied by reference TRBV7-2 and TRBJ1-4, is GAGVSQSPSNKVTEKGKDVELRCDPISGHTALYWYRQSLGQGLEFLIYFQGNSAPDKSGLPSDRFSAERTGGSVSTLTIQRTQQEDSAVYLCASSSSGGNNEKLFFGSGTQLSVL.

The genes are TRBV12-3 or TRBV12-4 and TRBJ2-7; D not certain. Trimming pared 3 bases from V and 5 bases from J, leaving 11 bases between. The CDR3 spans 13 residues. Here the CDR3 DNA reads TGTGCCAGCAGTTTTGGGCGAGGTGACGAGCAGTACTTC. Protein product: CASSFGRGDEQYF.

CDR3 DNA sequence: TGTGCCAGCAGTTTATCGGCTAGCGGAACCTACGAGCAGTACTTC. Its translation is CASSLSASGTYEQYF. The chain employs TRBV28 and TRBJ2-7, with 7 bases lining up with TRBD2. This CDR3 has 15 amino acids. J lost 2 bases, V lost 1 base, and 5 bases had no gene match. The germline V gene has CDR1 MDHEN and CDR2 SYDVKM.